Presented here are 10 T cell receptor beta chains from one specimen sequenced in a study of T cells in Graves' hyperthyroidism and ophthalmopathy. Template material for amplifying TCR beta CDR3 regions consisted of RNA transcripts. The HTBI primer set was used in a first-round RT-PCR of the TCR CDR3. TCRdb redid the calling of the multiplex PCR reads with MiXCR, one entry per CDR3 protein. The sample has about 660,000 distinct CDR3 sequences; 45% are singletons. Input material: peripheral blood or thyroid tissue (not recorded which). All receptors derive from an adult man with Graves' disease, either hyperthyroidism or ophthalmopathy (not recorded which).

This clonotype was seen ten or more times. The chain recombines TRBV29-1 with TRBJ2-7; TRBD1 matches 8 bases. J lost 2 bases, V lost 6 bases, and 3 bases had no gene match. Germline V gene data show CDR1 as SQVTM and CDR2 as ANQGSEA. CDR3 length: 12 amino acids. In nucleotides, the CDR3 is TGCAGCGTAACACAGGGGGCCTACGAGCAGTACTTC. As protein: CSVTQGAYEQYF.

The chain recombines TRBV20-1 with TRBJ1-5; D is perhaps TRBD1 (6 bases). The germline V and J ends were trimmed by 3 bases and 6 bases, with 21 bases remaining between them. The CDR3 contains 16 residues. Per the germline V gene, CDR1 is DFQATT and CDR2 is SNEGSKA (reference sequence). The CDR3, as DNA: TGCAGTGCTAGCAATTCGGGGCAGGGGCCCAGTCAGCCCCAGCATTTT. It is translated as CSASNSGQGPSQPQHF.

The V gene is TRBV18, the J gene TRBJ1-5; 7 nucleotides line up with TRBD1. This CDR3 has 15 amino acids. Losses at the gene ends were 3 bases for V and 3 bases for J; bases not matched to a gene: 5. Germline CDR1 and CDR2: KGHSH and LQKENI. The DNA of the CDR3 is TGTGCCAGCTCACCGGGACAGACCACCAATCAGCCCCAGCATTTT. Translating gives CASSPGQTTNQPQHF. Drawing the rest from reference TRBV18 and TRBJ1-5, the complete variable domain is NAGVMQNPRHLVRRRGQEARLRCSPMKGHSHVYWYRQLPEEGLKFMVYLQKENIIDESGMPKERFSAEFPKEGPSILRIQQVVRGDSAAYFCASSPGQTTNQPQHFGDGTRLSIL.

This clonotype has just a few counts. The chain uses TRBV19 and TRBJ1-5; no clear D. V was pared by 1 base and J by 0 bases, with 7 bases between. This CDR3 contains 15 residues. Germline values: CDR1 LNHDA, CDR2 SQIVND (reference sequence). CDR3 region: CASSIGGHSNQPQHF. The CDR3 DNA reads as TGTGCCAGTAGTATAGGCGGTCATAGCAATCAGCCCCAGCATTTT.

Ten or more counts support this clonotype. CDR3 bases: TGTGCCAGCAGTGAATGGCGGGTAGAAAATTCACCCCTCCACTTT. Protein product: CASSEWRVENSPLHF. V and J are TRBV25-1 and TRBJ1-6; no firm D call. Per germline, CDR1 MGHDK and CDR2 SYGVNS. V shed 1 base and J shed 7 bases, with 11 bases lying between them. CDR3 length: 15 amino acids.

This clonotype was detected only once. This may be a read error: a much more frequent sequence differs by one nucleotide. The chain couples TRBV25-1 to TRBJ1-3; D is uncertain. The CDR3 loop spans 13 amino acids. In germline, CDR1 is MGHDK, CDR2 SYGVNS. CDR3 sequence: CASSSAPGNTVYF. CDR3 DNA sequence: TGTGCCAGCAGCTCGGCCCCTGGAAACACCGTATATTTT.

The chain joins TRBV20-1 to TRBJ1-6; D perhaps matches TRBD1 (5 bases). CDR3 length equals 17 residues. V gave up 5 bases and J gave up 9 bases, with 26 bases separating them. Germline V gene lookup returns CDR1 DFQATT and CDR2 SNEGSKA (reference sequence). In DNA form, the CDR3 reads TGCAGTGCTGGTGAAGTATACCCGGGACTACTCCCTTCACCCCTCCACTTT. The encoded protein is CSAGEVYPGLLPSPLHF.

The genes are TRBV10-3 and TRBJ1-6; D is uncertain. V gave up 4 bases and J gave up 10 bases, with 8 bases separating them. There are 12 residues in the CDR3. Per the germline V gene, CDR1 is ENHRY and CDR2 is SYGVKD. The CDR3 spells CAISGGGSPLHF. In nucleotides, the CDR3 is TGTGCCATCAGTGGAGGAGGATCACCCCTCCACTTT.

As regards this clonotype: One base away lies a much larger clone, so this may be a sequencing read error. The genes are TRBV6-6 and TRBJ2-5; D unclear. Per germline, CDR1 MNHNY and CDR2 SVGAGI (reference sequence). CDR3 length equals 13 residues. The V and J ends lost 9 bases and 4 bases respectively, with 15 bases between them. CDR3 DNA sequence: TGTGCCAGTAGGTCCGGCGATGGAGAGACCCAGTACTTC. This gives the protein CASRSGDGETQYF.

This clonotype occurred many times. The chain is built from TRBV7-2 and TRBJ1-6, with 10 nucleotides matching TRBD1. Germline assignment: CDR1 SGHTA and CDR2 FQGNSA. The CDR3 loop spans 14 amino acids. The V segment lost 5 bases and the J segment 9 bases; nucleotides outside the gene matches: 4. The CDR3 DNA reads as TGTGCCAGCAGCCAGGACAGGGGGGCTTCACCCCTCCACTTT. This sequence encodes CASSQDRGASPLHF.